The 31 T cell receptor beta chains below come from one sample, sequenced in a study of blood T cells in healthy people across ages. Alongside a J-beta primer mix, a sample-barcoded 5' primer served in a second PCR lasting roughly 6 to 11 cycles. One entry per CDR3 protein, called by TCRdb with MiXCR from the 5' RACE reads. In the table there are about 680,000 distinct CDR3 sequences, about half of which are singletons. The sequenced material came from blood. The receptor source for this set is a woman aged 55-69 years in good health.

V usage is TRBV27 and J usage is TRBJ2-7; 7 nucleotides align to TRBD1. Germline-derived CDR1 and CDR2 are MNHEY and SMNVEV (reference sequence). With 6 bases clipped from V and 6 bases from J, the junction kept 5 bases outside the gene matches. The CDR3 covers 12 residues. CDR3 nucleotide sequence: TGTGCCAGCAGCCCCAGGGGGACCGAGCAGTACTTC. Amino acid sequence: CASSPRGTEQYF.

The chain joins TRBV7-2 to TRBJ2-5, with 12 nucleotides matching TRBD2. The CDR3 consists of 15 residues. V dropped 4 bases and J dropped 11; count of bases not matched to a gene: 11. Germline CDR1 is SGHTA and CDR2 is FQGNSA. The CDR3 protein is CASSSSGRGYNEQYF. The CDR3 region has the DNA TGTGCCAGCAGCTCTAGCGGGAGGGGTTATAATGAGCAGTACTTC.

The CDR3 DNA is TGTGCCAGCAATTTTTTCGGCGGGAGCTCCTACAATGAGCAGTTCTTC. Translated, it gives CASNFFGGSSYNEQFF. The gene calls are TRBV2 and TRBJ2-1, with 7 bases aligning to TRBD2. Germline-derived CDR1 and CDR2 are SNHLY and FYNNEI. The V and J ends lost 7 bases and 0 bases, in that order; junction bases with no gene match: 9. This CDR3 is built from 16 residues. Full variable domain (outside the CDR3, taken from reference TRBV2 and TRBJ2-1): EPEVTQTPSHQVTQMGQEVILRCVPISNHLYFYWYRQILGQKVEFLVSFYNNEISEKSEIFDDQFSVERPDGSNFTLKIRSTKLEDSAMYFCASNFFGGSSYNEQFFGPGTRLTVL.

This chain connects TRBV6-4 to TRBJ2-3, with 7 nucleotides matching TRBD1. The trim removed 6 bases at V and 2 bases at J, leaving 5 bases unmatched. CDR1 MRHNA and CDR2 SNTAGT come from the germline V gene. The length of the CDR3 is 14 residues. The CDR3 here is CASRQGRNTDTQYF. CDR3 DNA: TGTGCCAGCAGACAGGGGCGCAACACAGATACGCAGTATTTT.

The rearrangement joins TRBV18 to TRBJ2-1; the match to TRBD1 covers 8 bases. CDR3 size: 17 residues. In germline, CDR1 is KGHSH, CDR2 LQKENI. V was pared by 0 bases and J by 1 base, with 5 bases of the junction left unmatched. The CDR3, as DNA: TGTGCCAGCTCACCACCTGGGACAGGACTATCCTACAATGAGCAGTTCTTC. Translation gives CASSPPGTGLSYNEQFF.

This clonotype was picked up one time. The chain's CDR3 is CASSQPMAGRGETQYF. DNA for the CDR3: TGTGCCAGCAGCCAACCCATGGCCGGGAGAGGAGAGACCCAGTACTTC. The J gene is TRBJ2-5, the V gene TRBV3-1; D possibly corresponds to TRBD2 (6 bases). This CDR3 is 16 amino acids long. V was shortened by 2 bases and J by 4 bases, with 17 bases between the two germline ends. Germline CDR1 reads LGHDT; CDR2 reads YNNKEL (reference sequence).

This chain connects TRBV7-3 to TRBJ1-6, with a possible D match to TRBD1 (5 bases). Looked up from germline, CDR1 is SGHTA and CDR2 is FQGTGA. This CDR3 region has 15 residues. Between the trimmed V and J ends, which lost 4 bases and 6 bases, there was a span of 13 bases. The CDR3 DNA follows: TGTGCCAGCAGCTCTGGCGGGCAGGGTAATTCACCCCTCCACTTT. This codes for CASSSGGQGNSPLHF.

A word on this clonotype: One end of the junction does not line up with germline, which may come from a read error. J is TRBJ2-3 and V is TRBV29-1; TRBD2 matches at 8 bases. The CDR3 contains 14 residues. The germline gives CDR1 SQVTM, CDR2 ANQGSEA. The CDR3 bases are TGCAGCGTTGAAAGTAGCGGGGCACAGGATACGCGGTATTTT. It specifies CSVESSGAQDTRYF.

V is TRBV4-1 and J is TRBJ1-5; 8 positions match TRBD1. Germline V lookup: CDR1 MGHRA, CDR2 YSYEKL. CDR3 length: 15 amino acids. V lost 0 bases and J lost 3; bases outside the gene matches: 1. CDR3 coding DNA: TGCGCCAGCAGCCAAGAGGACAGGGCCAATCAGCCCCAGCATTTT. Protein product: CASSQEDRANQPQHF.

The CDR3 DNA follows: TGTGCCACCAGTGACCGCGGTTACGAGCAGTACTTC. This encodes CATSDRGYEQYF. This chain joins TRBV24-1 and TRBJ2-7; D is ambiguous. Trimming took 4 bases from V and 4 from J, leaving 7 bases between them. The length of the CDR3 is 12 residues. From germline, CDR1 is KGHDR and CDR2 SFDVKD.

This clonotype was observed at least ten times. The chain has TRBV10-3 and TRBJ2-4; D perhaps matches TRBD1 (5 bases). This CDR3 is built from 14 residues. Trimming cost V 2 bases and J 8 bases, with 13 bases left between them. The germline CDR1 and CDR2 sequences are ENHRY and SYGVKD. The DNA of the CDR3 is TGTGCCATCAGTGAGGGCAGGGATGGGGACATTCAGTACTTC. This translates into CAISEGRDGDIQYF.

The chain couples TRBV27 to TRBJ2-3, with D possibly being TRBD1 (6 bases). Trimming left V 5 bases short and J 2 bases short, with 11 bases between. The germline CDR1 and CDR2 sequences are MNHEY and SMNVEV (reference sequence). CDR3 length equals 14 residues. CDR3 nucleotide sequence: TGTGCCAGCAGTCCTTACAGGGCCACAGATACGCAGTATTTT. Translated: CASSPYRATDTQYF.

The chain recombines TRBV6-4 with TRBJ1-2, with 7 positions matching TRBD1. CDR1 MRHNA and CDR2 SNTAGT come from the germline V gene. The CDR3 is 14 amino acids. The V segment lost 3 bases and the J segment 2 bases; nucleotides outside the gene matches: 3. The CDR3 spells CASSEGTENYGYTF. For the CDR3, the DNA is TGTGCCAGCAGTGAGGGGACAGAGAACTATGGCTACACCTTC.

The DNA for the CDR3 is TGTGCCATCAGTGAGGGGGGCCCCGGTACGCAGTATTTT. Translating gives CAISEGGPGTQYF. This chain uses TRBV10-3 with TRBJ2-3; possibly TRBD1 for D (6 bases). The CDR3 loop spans 13 amino acids. The V end lost 2 bases, the J end lost 8 bases, and 11 bases lay between the germline ends. Germline CDR1 reads ENHRY; CDR2 reads SYGVKD.

As DNA, the CDR3 is TGTGCCAGCAGCCCGACTCCGACAGTCTATGGCGTTAACTATGGCTACACCTTC. Protein product: CASSPTPTVYGVNYGYTF. The chain recombines TRBV6-1 with TRBJ1-2; TRBD1 might be the D (5 bases). Germline V gives CDR1 MNHNS, CDR2 SASEGT. Trimming left V 6 bases short and J 1 base short, with 24 bases between. This CDR3 is built from 18 residues.

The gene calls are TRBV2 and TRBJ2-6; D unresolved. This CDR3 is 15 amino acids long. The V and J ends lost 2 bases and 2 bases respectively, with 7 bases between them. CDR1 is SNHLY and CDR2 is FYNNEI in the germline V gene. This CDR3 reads CASSEWQAGANVLTF. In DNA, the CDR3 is TGTGCCAGCAGTGAATGGCAGGCTGGGGCCAACGTCCTGACTTTC.

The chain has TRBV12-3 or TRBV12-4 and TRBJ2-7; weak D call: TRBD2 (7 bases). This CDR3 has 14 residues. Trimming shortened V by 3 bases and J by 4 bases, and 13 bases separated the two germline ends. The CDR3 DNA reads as TGTGCCAGCAGTTTTCGGGGGGCGCGGTACGAGCAGTACTTC. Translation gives CASSFRGARYEQYF.

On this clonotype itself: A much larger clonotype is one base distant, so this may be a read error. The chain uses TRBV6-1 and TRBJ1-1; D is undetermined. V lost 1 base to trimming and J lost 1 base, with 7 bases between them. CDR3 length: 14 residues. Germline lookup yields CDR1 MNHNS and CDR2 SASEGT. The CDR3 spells CASSEGEENTEAFF. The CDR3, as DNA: TGTGCCAGCAGTGAAGGTGAAGAGAACACTGAAGCTTTCTTT.

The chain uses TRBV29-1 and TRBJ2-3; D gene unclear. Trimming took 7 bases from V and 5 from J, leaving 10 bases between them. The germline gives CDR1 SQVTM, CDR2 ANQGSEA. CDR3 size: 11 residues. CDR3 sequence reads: CSGWSGDTQYF. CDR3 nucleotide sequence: TGCAGCGGCTGGAGTGGAGATACGCAGTATTTT.

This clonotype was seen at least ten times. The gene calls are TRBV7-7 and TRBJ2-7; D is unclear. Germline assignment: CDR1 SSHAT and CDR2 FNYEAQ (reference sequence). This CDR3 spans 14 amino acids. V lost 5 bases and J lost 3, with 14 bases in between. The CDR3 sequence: CASSPSGVSYEQYF. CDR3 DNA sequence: TGTGCCAGCAGCCCGAGTGGGGTCAGCTACGAGCAGTACTTC.

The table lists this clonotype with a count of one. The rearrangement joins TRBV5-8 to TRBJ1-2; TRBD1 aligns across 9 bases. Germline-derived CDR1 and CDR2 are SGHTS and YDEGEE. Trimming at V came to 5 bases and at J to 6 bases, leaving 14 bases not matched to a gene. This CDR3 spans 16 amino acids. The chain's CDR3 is CASRHGTGYQWDGYTF. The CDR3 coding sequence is TGTGCCAGCAGGCACGGGACAGGGTATCAGTGGGATGGCTACACCTTC.

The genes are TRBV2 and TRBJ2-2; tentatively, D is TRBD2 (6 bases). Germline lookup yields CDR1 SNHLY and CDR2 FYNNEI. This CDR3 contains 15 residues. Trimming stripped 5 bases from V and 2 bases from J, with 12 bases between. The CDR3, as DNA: TGTGCCAGCAGTCGCCCGGGAGCAAACACCGGGGAGCTGTTTTTT. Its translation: CASSRPGANTGELFF.

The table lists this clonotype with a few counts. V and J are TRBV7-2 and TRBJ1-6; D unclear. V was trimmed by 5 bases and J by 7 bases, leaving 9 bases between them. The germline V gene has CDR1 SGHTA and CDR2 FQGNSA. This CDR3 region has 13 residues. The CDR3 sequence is CASSVAVNSPLHF. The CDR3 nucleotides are TGTGCCAGCAGCGTCGCAGTAAATTCACCCCTCCACTTT.

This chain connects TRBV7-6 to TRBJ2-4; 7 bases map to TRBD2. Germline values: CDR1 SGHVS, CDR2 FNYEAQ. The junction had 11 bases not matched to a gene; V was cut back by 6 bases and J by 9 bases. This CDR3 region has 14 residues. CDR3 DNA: TGTGCCAGCAGTCTGGGCGGGAGCGTGGGCATTCAGTACTTC. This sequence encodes CASSLGGSVGIQYF.

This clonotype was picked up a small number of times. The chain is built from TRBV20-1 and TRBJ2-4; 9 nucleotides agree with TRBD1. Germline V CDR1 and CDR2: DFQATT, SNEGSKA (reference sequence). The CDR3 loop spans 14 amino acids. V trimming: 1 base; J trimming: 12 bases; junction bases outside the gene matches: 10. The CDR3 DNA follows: TGCAGTGCTAGAGGAGGCGGGACAGGGTGGGATCAGTACTTC. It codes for CSARGGGTGWDQYF.

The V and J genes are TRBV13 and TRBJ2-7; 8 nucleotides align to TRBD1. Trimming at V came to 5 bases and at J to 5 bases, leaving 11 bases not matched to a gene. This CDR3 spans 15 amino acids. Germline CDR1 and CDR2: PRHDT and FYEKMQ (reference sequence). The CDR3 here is CASSPRTGPVNEQYF. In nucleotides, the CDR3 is TGTGCCAGCAGCCCCAGGACAGGGCCAGTGAACGAGCAGTACTTC.

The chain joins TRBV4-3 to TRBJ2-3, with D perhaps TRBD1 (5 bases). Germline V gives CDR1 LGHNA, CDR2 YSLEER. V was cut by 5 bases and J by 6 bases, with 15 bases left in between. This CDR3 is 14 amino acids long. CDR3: CASSADTLTDTQYF. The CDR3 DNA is TGCGCCAGCAGCGCGGACACTCTCACGGATACGCAGTATTTT.

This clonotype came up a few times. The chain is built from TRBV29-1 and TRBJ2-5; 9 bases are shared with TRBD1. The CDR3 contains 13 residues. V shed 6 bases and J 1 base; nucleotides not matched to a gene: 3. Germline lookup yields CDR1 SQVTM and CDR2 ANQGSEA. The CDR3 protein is CSVLTGGQETQYF. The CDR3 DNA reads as TGCAGCGTATTGACAGGGGGCCAAGAGACCCAGTACTTC.

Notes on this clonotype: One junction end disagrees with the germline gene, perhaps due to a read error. CDR3 amino acids: CASTSGAYVLTF. CDR3 in DNA: TGTGCCAGCACCTCTGGGGCCTACGTCCTGACTTTC. The chain employs TRBV14 and TRBJ2-6, with D perhaps TRBD1 (5 bases). The CDR3 covers 12 residues. Germline V gene data show CDR1 as SGHDN and CDR2 as FVKESK. Filled out from reference TRBV14 and TRBJ2-6, the complete variable domain reads EAGVTQFPSHSVIEKGQTVTLRCDPISGHDNLYWYRRVMGKEIKFLLHFVKESKQDESGMPNNRFLAERTGGTYSTLKVQPAELEDSGVYFCASTSGAYVLTFGAGSRLTVL.

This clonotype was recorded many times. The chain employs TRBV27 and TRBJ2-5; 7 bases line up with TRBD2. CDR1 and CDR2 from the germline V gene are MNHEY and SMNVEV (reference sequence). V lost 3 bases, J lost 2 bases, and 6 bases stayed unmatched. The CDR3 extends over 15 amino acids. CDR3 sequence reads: CASSLFGRLQETQYF. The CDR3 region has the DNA TGTGCCAGCAGTTTGTTCGGGAGGTTGCAAGAGACCCAGTACTTC.

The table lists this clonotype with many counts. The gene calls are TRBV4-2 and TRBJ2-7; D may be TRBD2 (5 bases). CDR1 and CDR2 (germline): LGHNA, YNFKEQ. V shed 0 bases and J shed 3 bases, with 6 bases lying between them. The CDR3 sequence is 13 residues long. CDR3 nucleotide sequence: TGTGCCAGCAGCCAAGACGGGATCTACGAGCAGTACTTC. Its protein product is CASSQDGIYEQYF.